This T cell receptor (beta chain) originates from a study of OX40 agonist ivuxolimab in advanced cancers. The overall study: A mean age of approximately 60 years, range about 20 to 90, was recorded, and approximately 79% were male.

The CDR3 covers 13 residues. Trimming pared 4 bases from V and 4 bases from J, leaving 12 bases between. Germline V CDR1 and CDR2: SQVTM, ANQGSEA. TCRdb's copy holds only in-frame clones and misses some; the assay was immunoSEQ multiplex PCR. Of approximately 99,000 clones listed, about 91% are singletons. This clone showed up just once. Sequencing was performed on CD4+ or CD8+ T cells sorted from blood, taken in a trial of the OX40 agonist ivuxolimab. This TCR was sampled from an adult with an advanced solid tumor such as melanoma, head and neck, liver or kidney cancer. The V gene is TRBV29-1, the J gene TRBJ2-3; D is possibly TRBD2 (6 bases). The CDR3 protein is CSVGRLESDTQYF. CDR3 sequence (DNA): TGCAGCGTTGGCCGACTAGAATCAGATACGCAGTATTTT.